The clone carrying this T cell receptor (beta chain) came up a few times. The target antigen is unknown. The data were taken from a study of beta chain features in type 1 diabetes. Study outcomes and limitations: Diminished insertions and augmented deletions at VDJ junctions characterized type 1 diabetes patients. cDNA sequencing could over-represent cells with high TCR expression.

The CDR3 consists of 15 residues. The V end was cut by 4 bases, the J end by 4 bases, with 17 bases between. From germline, CDR1 is SQVTM and CDR2 ANQGSEA. The entirety of the isolated RNA underwent reverse transcription, so expressed TCRB transcripts were sequenced. Sequenced by immunoSEQ multiplex PCR; TCRdb stores in-frame clones only, minus some. The table lists approximately 400,000 clones, more than 13% of them singletons, with approximately 0.019% in the top ten. The origin of this receptor is a woman in her late teens or twenties in good health. The sequencing sample was made of naive CD4+ T cells from blood. The rearrangement joins TRBV29-1 to TRBJ2-4; D gene uncertain. The CDR3 nucleotides are TGCAGCGTTGCGGCTGTGACTCTCATAAAAAACATTCAGTACTTC. It encodes CSVAAVTLIKNIQYF.